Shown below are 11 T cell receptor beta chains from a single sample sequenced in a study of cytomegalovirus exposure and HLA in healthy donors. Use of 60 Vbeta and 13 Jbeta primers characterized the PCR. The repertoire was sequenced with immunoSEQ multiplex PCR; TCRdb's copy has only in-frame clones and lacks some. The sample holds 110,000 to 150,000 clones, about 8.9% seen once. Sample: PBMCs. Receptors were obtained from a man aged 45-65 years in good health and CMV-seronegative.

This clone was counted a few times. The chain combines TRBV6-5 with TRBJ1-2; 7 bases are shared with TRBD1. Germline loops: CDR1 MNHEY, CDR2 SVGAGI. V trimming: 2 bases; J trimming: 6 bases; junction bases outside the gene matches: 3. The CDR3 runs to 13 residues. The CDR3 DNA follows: TGTGCCAGCAGTTACGAGGGGGCTCATGGCTACACCTTC. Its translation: CASSYEGAHGYTF.

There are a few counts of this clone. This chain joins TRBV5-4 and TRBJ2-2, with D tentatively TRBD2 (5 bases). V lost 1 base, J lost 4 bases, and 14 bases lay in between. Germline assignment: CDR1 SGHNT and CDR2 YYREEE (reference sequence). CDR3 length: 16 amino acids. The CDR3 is CASSLSFGGPTGELFF. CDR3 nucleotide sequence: TGTGCCAGCAGCTTGTCGTTCGGAGGCCCCACCGGGGAGCTGTTTTTT.

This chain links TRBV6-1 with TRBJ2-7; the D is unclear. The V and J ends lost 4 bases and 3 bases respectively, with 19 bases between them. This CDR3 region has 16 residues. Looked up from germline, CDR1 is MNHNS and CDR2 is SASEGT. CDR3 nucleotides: TGTGCCAGCAGTGCCAATAGGAATCGGCGGTACTACGAGCAGTACTTC. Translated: CASSANRNRRYYEQYF.

CDR3 DNA sequence: TGTGCCAGCAGCCCCAGGGAAATGAACACTGAAGCTTTCTTT. Translated, it gives CASSPREMNTEAFF. The J gene is TRBJ1-1, the V gene TRBV7-6; TRBD1 is a possible D gene (5 bases). The V end was cut by 5 bases, the J end by 0 bases, with 10 bases between. This CDR3 has 14 residues. Germline values: CDR1 SGHVS, CDR2 FNYEAQ.

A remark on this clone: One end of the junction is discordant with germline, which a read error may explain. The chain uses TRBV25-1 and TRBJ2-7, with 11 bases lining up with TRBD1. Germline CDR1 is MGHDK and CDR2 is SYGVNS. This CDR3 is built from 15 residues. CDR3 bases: TGTGCCAGCAGTGTGACCGGGACAGGGGGTCACGAGCACTACTTC. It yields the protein CASSVTGTGGHEHYF.

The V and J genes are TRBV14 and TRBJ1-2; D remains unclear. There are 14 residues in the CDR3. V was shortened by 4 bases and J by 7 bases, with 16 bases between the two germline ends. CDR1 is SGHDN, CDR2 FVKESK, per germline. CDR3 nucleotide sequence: TGTGCCAGCAGCCTTTCCCAAGGTCTAGGTGGCTACACCTTC. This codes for CASSLSQGLGGYTF.

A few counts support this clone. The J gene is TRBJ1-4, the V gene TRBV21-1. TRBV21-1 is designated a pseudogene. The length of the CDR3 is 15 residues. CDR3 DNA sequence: TGTGCCAGCAGCCCCTCGGAGAATGTAAATGAAAAACTGTTTTTT. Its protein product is CASSPSENVNEKLFF.

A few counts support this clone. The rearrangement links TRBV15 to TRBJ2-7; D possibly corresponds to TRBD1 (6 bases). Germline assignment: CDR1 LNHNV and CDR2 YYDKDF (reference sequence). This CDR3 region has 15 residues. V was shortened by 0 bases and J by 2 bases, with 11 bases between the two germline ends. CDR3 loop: CATSRDPNRAYEQYF. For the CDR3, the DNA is TGTGCCACCAGCAGAGATCCGAACAGGGCCTACGAGCAGTACTTC.

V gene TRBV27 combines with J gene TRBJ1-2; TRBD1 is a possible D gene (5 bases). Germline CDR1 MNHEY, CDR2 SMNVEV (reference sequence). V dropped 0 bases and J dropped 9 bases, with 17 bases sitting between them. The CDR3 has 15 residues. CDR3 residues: CASSLSSLTASSYTF. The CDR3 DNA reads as TGTGCCAGCAGTTTATCATCCCTGACAGCTTCAAGCTACACCTTC.

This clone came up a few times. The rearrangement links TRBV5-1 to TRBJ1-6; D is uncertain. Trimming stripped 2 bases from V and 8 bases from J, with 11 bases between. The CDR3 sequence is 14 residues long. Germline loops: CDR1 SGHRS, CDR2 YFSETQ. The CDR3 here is CASSFEEGYSPLHF. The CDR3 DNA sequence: TGCGCCAGCAGCTTTGAAGAGGGCTATTCACCCCTCCACTTT.

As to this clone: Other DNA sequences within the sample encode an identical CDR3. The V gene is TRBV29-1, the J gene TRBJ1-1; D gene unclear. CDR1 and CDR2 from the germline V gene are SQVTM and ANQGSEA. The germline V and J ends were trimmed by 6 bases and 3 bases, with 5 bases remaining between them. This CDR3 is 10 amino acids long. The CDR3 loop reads CSVRDTEAFF. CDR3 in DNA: TGCAGCGTCCGAGACACTGAAGCTTTCTTT.